This T cell receptor beta chain was captured by sequencing in a study of T cell responses to AZD1222 COVID-19 vaccine. This CDR3 region has 15 residues. V shed 5 bases, J shed 9 bases, and the junction held 10 bases outside the gene matches. Germline-derived CDR1 and CDR2 are SGHVS and FQNEAQ. As to this clone: The target antigen is unknown.

General study points: There were mostly white British donors and more females than males, and clonal diversity was possibly underestimated. Baseline serology detected seropositivity in only six or seven AZD1222 recipients.

Using immunoSEQ multiplex PCR, the repertoire was profiled, and TCRdb retains in-frame clones only, with some absent. The profile covers 100,000 to 120,000 clones, with about 91% appearing a single time and roughly 45% taken by the ten largest. Sequencing used peripheral blood, obtained 28 days after the second AZD1222 dose. This TCR derives from an adult who received the AZD1222 COVID-19 vaccine. V usage is TRBV7-8 and J usage is TRBJ1-3; 10 bases match TRBD1. The CDR3 loop is CASSRARDRGPTIYF. The CDR3 DNA sequence: TGTGCCAGCAGCCGAGCCCGGGACAGGGGCCCCACCATATATTTT.